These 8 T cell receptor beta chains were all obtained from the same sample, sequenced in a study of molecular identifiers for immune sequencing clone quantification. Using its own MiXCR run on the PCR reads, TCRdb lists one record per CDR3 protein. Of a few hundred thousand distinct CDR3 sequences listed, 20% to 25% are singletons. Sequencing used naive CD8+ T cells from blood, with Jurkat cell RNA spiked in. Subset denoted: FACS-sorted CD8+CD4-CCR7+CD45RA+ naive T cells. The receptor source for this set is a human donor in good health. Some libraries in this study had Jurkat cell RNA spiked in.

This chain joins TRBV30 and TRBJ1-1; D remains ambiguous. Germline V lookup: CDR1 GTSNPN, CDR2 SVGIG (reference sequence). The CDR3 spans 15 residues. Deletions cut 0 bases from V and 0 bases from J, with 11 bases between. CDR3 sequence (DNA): TGTGCCTGGAGTGTAGGCCCGGTTATGAACACTGAAGCTTTCTTT. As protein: CAWSVGPVMNTEAFF.

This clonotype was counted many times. In DNA form, the CDR3 reads TGTGCCAGCAGCACAGTGGGGGGTGCTAACACTGAAGCTTTCTTT. Protein product: CASSTVGGANTEAFF. V is TRBV7-9 and J is TRBJ1-1, with D maybe TRBD1 (5 bases). V lost 5 bases to trimming and J lost 2 bases, with 15 bases between them. The germline V gene has CDR1 SEHNR and CDR2 FQNEAQ (reference sequence). The CDR3 is 15 residues long.

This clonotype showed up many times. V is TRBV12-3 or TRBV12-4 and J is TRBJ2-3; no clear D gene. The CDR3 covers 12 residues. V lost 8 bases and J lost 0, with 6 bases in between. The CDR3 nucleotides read TGTGCCAGCGTGGGTAGCACAGATACGCAGTATTTT. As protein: CASVGSTDTQYF.

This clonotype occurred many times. In DNA, the CDR3 is TGTGCCACCAGCACCAGGGGAAGCTCCTATAATTCACCCCTCCACTTT. This codes for CATSTRGSSYNSPLHF. V gene TRBV15 combines with J gene TRBJ1-6, with D possibly being TRBD1 (6 bases). CDR1 is LNHNV, CDR2 YYDKDF, per germline (reference sequence). The CDR3 consists of 16 residues. Trimming stripped 4 bases from V and 0 bases from J, with 10 bases between.

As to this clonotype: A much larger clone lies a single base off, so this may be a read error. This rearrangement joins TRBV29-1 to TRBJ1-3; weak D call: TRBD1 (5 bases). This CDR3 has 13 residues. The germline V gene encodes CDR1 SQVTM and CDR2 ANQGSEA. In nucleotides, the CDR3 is TGCAGCGCAGACAGCTCCTCTGGAAGCACCATATATTTT. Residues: CSADSSSGSTIYF.

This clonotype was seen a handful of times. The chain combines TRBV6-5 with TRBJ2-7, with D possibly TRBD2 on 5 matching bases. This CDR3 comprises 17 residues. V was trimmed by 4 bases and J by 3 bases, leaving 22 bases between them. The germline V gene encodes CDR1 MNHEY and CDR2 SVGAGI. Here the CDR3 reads CASSSFNGVLFNYEQYF. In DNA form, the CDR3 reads TGTGCCAGCAGTTCCTTTAACGGGGTCCTATTCAACTACGAGCAGTACTTC.

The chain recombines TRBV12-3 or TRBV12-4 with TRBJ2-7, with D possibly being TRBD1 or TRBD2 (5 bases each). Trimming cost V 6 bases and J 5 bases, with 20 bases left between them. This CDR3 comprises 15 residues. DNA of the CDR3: TGTGCCAGCAGCCTTGGGGACCCCAGATCCCACGAGCAGTACTTC. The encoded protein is CASSLGDPRSHEQYF.

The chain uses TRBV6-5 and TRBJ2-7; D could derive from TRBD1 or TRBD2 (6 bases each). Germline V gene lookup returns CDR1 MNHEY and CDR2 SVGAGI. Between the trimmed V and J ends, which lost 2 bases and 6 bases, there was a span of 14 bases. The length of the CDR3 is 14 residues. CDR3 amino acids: CASSYPGGPGEQYF. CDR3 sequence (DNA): TGTGCCAGCAGTTACCCCGGGGGCCCCGGCGAGCAGTACTTC.